This T cell receptor beta chain was documented in a study of blood T cells in healthy people across ages. Findings and limits, study-wide: Long-lived and aged donors differed, with more naive CD4+ cells and higher diversity in the long-lived.

This clonotype was counted a single time. Antigen unknown. Germline CDR1 LNHDA, CDR2 SQIVND (reference sequence). This CDR3 is built from 14 residues. Trimming left V 8 bases short and J 3 bases short, with 14 bases between. A second 7 to 11 cycle PCR used barcoded and J-beta primers. Via MiXCR, TCRdb re-called the 5' RACE reads, giving one row per CDR3 protein. This sample yields more than 500,000 distinct CDR3 sequences, of which approximately 27% are seen a single time; under 20% belongs to the top ten. The sequence derives from a woman between 65 and 79 years old in good health. The chain combines TRBV19 with TRBJ2-1; a possible D gene is TRBD1 (6 bases). The material sequenced was blood. The CDR3 reads CASVPRGGYNEQFF. CDR3 sequence (DNA): TGTGCCAGTGTCCCAAGAGGGGGCTACAATGAGCAGTTCTTC.